These 9 T cell receptor beta chains share one sample of origin, sequenced in a study of shared clonotypes between healthy human individuals. Some clones are missing from TCRdb's copy, which holds only in-frame ones; the method was immunoSEQ multiplex PCR. The sample lists about 710,000 clones, around 73% seen once, with about 1.8% in the top ten. The specimen sequenced was memory CD4+ T cells sorted from blood. Sample subset: CD45RA-negative fraction. The receptors were gathered from a woman in her twenties or thirties in good health.

The CDR3 region is CASSEGGQGFNEQFF. For the CDR3, the DNA is TGTGCCAGCAGTGAAGGTGGACAGGGTTTCAATGAGCAGTTCTTC. J is TRBJ2-1 and V is TRBV25-1; TRBD1 aligns across 8 bases. CDR1 is MGHDK, CDR2 SYGVNS, per germline. Unmatched junction bases numbered 6, after V lost 2 bases and J lost 6 bases. The CDR3 runs to 15 residues. Using reference TRBV25-1 and TRBJ2-1 for the parts outside the CDR3, the full variable domain is EADIYQTPRYLVIGTGKKITLECSQTMGHDKMYWYQQDPGMELHLIHYSYGVNSTEKGDLSSESTVSRIRTEHFPLTLESARPSHTSQYLCASSEGGQGFNEQFFGPGTRLTVL.

There are many counts of this clone. The chain links TRBV28 to TRBJ2-3; tentatively, D is TRBD1 (5 bases). This CDR3 region has 12 residues. Germline CDR1 reads MDHEN; CDR2 reads SYDVKM. Trimming stripped 10 bases from V and 2 bases from J, with 10 bases between. The CDR3 loop is CATQEITDTQYF. CDR3 DNA: TGTGCCACACAGGAGATCACAGATACGCAGTATTTT.

The chain carries TRBV7-2 and TRBJ2-5; no definite D call. The germline CDR1 and CDR2 sequences are SGHTA and FQGNSA. The V gene lost 1 base and the J gene lost 7 bases, with 7 bases spanning the gap. This CDR3 region has 12 residues. CDR3 residues: CASSLEIGTQYF. The CDR3 region has the DNA TGTGCCAGCAGCTTAGAAATAGGGACCCAGTACTTC.

This clone showed up just a few times. The V and J genes are TRBV5-1 and TRBJ2-1; D might be TRBD1 (5 bases). The CDR3 has 14 residues. Trimming shortened V by 2 bases and J by 3 bases, and 9 bases separated the two germline ends. CDR1 is SGHRS and CDR2 is YFSETQ in the germline V gene. The CDR3 nucleotides read TGCGCCAGCAGCTTAGACAGTCACTACAATGAGCAGTTCTTC. Translating it yields CASSLDSHYNEQFF.

This clone turned up a few times. The chain couples TRBV2 to TRBJ1-6; no clear D gene. With 7 bases removed from V and 5 bases from J, the gap between germline ends came to 6 bases. Germline values: CDR1 SNHLY, CDR2 FYNNEI. The CDR3 extends over 12 amino acids. The CDR3, as DNA: TGTGCCAGCACCAATGATAATTCACCCCTCCACTTT. The encoded protein is CASTNDNSPLHF.

DNA for the CDR3: TGTGCCAGCAGAAGCAGGGGCACAGATACGCAGTATTTT. Its protein product is CASRSRGTDTQYF. The V gene is TRBV6-6, the J gene TRBJ2-3; D is possibly TRBD1 (5 bases). CDR3 length: 13 residues. V lost 6 bases, J lost 1 base, and 8 bases lay in between. Germline CDR1 is MNHNY and CDR2 is SVGAGI (reference sequence).

The chain recombines TRBV29-1 with TRBJ2-7, with a weak D call TRBD1 (5 bases). The length of the CDR3 is 12 residues. CDR1 is SQVTM, CDR2 ANQGSEA, per germline. The V end was cut by 5 bases, the J end by 2 bases, with 10 bases between. The DNA of the CDR3 is TGCAGCGTTACGCAGGGCACCTACGAGCAGTACTTC. Translating gives CSVTQGTYEQYF.

CDR3 DNA sequence: TGCGCCAGCAGTGAGTCCTTGTTAGGGAGCGGCACAGATACGCAGTATTTT. Translating it yields CASSESLLGSGTDTQYF. This chain uses TRBV10-1 with TRBJ2-3, with a weak D call TRBD2 (5 bases). This CDR3 is 17 amino acids long. Trimming pared 0 bases from V and 1 base from J, leaving 14 bases between. CDR1 is WNHNN, CDR2 SYGVQD, per germline (reference sequence).

This clone has only one observation. Other DNA sequences of this sample code for an identical CDR3. This chain connects TRBV15 to TRBJ2-7; TRBD2 matches 7 bases. V gave up 5 bases and J gave up 4 bases; unmatched junction bases: 2. The CDR3 is 12 residues long. Germline CDR1 is LNHNV and CDR2 is YYDKDF (reference sequence). As DNA, the CDR3 is TGTGCCACCAGCTTGGGGGGGTACGAGCAGTACTTC. The encoded protein is CATSLGGYEQYF. The whole variable domain, remainder taken from reference TRBV15 and TRBJ2-7, is DAMVIQNPRYQVTQFGKPVTLSCSQTLNHNVMYWYQQKSSQAPKLLFHYYDKDFNNEADTPDNFQSRRPNTSFCFLDIRSPGLGDTAMYLCATSLGGYEQYFGPGTRLTVT.